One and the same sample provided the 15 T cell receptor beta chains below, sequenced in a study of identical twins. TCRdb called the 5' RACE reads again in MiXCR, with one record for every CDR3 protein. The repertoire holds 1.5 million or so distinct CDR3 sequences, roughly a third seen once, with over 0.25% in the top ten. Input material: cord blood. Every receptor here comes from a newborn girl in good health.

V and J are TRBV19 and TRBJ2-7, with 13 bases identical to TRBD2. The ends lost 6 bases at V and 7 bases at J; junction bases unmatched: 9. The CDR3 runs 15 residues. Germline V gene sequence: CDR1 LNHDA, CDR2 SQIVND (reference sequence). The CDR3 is CASRRLAGGIDEQYF. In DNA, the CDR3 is TGTGCCAGTAGGAGACTAGCGGGAGGTATCGATGAGCAGTACTTC.

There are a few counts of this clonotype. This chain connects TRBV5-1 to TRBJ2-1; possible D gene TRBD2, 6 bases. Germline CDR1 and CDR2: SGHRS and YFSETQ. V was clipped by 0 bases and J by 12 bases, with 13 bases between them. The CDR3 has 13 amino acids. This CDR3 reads CASSLESTRLQFF. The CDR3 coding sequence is TGCGCCAGCAGCTTGGAATCGACTAGACTGCAGTTCTTC.

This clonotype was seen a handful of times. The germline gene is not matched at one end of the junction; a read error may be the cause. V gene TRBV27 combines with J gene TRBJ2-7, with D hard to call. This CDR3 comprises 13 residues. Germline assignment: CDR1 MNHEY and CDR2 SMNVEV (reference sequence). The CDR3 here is CVSSLGDTYEQYF. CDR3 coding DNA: TGTGTCAGCAGTTTAGGCGACACCTACGAGCAGTACTTC.

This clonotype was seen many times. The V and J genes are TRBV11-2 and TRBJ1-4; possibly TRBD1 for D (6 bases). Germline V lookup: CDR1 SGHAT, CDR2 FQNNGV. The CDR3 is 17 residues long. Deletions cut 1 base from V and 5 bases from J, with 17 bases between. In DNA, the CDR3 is TGTGCCAGCAGCTTAGCGGGGGCAGGACAGCAGAATGAAAAACTGTTTTTT. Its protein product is CASSLAGAGQQNEKLFF.

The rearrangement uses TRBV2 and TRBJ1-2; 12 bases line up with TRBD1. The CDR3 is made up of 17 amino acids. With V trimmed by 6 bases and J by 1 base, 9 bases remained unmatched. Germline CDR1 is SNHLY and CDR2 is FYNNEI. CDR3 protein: CASSVGTGGVSNYGYTF. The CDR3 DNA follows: TGTGCCAGCAGCGTTGGGACAGGGGGCGTCAGTAACTATGGCTACACCTTC.

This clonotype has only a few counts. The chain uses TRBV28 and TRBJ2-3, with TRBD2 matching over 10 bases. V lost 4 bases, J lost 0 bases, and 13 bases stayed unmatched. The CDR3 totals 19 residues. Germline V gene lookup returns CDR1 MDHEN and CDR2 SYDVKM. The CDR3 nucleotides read TGTGCCAGCAGTTCCCACGGAGCGGGGGGGGGTTCTAGCACAGATACGCAGTATTTT. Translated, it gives CASSSHGAGGGSSTDTQYF.

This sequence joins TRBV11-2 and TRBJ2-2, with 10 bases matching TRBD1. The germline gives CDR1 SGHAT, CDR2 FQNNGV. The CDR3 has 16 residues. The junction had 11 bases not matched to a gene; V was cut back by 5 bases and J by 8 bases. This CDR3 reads CASSLTGGALGGELFF. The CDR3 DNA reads TGTGCCAGCAGCCTGACAGGGGGCGCTCTGGGGGGGGAGCTGTTTTTT.

CDR3 coding DNA: TGTGCCAGCAGCAACCGGAGGGCGGCTGAAGCTTTCTTT. It encodes CASSNRRAAEAFF. The chain combines TRBV3-1 with TRBJ1-1; no clear D gene. The CDR3 extends over 13 amino acids. From germline, CDR1 is LGHDT and CDR2 YNNKEL (reference sequence). Trimming stripped 5 bases from V and 6 bases from J, with 13 bases between.

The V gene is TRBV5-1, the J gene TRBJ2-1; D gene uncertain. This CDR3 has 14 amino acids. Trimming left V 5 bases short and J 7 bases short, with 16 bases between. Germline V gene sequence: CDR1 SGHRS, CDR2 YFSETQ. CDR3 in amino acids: CASRQRLLGNEQFF. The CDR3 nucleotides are TGCGCCAGCAGGCAGAGACTCCTAGGGAATGAGCAGTTCTTC.

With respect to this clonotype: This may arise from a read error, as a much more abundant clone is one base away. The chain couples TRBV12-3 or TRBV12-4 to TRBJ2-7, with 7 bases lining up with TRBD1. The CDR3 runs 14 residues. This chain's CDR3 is CAGSYDRDPYEQYF. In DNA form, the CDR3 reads TGTGCCGGCAGTTACGACAGGGATCCCTACGAGCAGTACTTC.

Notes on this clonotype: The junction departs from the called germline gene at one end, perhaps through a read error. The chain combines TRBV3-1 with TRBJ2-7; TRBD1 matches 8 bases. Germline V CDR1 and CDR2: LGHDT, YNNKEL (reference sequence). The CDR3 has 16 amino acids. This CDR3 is CAGSLSRGPPWNEQYF. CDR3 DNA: TGTGCCGGCAGCCTTAGCAGGGGGCCGCCTTGGAACGAGCAGTACTTC.

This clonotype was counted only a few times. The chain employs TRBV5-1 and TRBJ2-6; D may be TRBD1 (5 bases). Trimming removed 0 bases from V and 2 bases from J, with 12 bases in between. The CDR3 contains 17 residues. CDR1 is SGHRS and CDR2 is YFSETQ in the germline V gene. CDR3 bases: TGCGCCAGCAGCTTGGTAGTCTCAGGGACTGGGGCCAACGTCCTGACTTTC. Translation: CASSLVVSGTGANVLTF.

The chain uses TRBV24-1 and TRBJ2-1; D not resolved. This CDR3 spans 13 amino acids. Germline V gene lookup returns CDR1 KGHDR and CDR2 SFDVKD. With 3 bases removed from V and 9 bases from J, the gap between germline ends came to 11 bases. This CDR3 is CATSDIYVTEQFF. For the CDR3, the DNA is TGTGCCACCAGTGATATCTACGTCACTGAGCAGTTCTTC.

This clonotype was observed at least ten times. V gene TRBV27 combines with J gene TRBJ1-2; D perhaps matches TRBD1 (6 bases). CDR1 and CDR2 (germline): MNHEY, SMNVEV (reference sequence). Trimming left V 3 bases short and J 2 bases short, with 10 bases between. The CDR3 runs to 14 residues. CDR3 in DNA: TGTGCCAGCAGTTTGGTCAGGGGAAACTATGGCTACACCTTC. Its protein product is CASSLVRGNYGYTF.

The CDR3 spells CASSLRAGTTDTQYF. The DNA for the CDR3 is TGTGCCAGCAGTTTGCGGGCGGGGACCACAGATACGCAGTATTTT. This sequence joins TRBV27 and TRBJ2-3; maybe TRBD2 (6 bases). V dropped 3 bases and J dropped 2 bases, with 12 bases sitting between them. This CDR3 comprises 15 residues. Looked up from germline, CDR1 is MNHEY and CDR2 is SMNVEV (reference sequence).